This T cell receptor (beta chain) comes out of a study of T cell changes during pregnancy in multiple sclerosis. Clones were sequenced by immunoSEQ multiplex PCR, and TCRdb holds only the in-frame ones, with some missing. Of approximately 61,000 clones listed, about 92% are singletons. V dropped 4 bases and J dropped 1; count of bases not matched to a gene: 8. CDR3 length equals 16 residues. Per the germline V gene, CDR1 is SEHNR and CDR2 is FQNEAQ (reference sequence). Sequenced material: peripheral blood, taken in the first trimester of pregnancy. The clonotype was recovered from a female donor in good health, enrolled as a control in a pregnancy study. This chain joins TRBV7-9 and TRBJ1-1; TRBD1 matches 8 bases. CDR3 nucleotide sequence: TGTGCCAGCAGCTCCCAGGGGGCGCTTAGGAACACTGAAGCTTTCTTT. This codes for CASSSQGALRNTEAFF.